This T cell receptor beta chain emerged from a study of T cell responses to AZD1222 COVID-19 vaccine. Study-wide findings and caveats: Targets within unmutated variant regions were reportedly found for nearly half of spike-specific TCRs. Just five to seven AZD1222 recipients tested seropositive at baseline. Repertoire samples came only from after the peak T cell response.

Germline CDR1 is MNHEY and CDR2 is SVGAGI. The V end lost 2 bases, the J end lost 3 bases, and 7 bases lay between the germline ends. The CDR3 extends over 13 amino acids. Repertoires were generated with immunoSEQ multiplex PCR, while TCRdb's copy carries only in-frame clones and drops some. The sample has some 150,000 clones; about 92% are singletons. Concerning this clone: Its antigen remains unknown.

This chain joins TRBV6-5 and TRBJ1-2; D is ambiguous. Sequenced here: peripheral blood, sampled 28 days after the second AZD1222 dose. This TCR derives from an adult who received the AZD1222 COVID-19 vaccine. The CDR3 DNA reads TGTGCCAGCAGTTACGCACGGGACTATGGCTACACCTTC. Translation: CASSYARDYGYTF.